Listed here is a single TCR beta chain. The sample is drawn from a study of blood T cell repertoires in COVID-19. Whole-study context: T cells, B-cell-depleted T cells, or PBMCs supplied cDNA or gDNA.

The assay was immunoSEQ multiplex PCR, and TCRdb's table has in-frame clones only and misses some. The data contain 210,000 or so clones, 75% to 90% of them singletons. The sequence came from a woman aged 40-49 years with acute or convalescent COVID-19. The sequencing input was peripheral blood.

CDR3 nucleotide sequence: TGTGCCAGCAGCGTGGGGGACAGGAGCACAGATACGCAGTATTTT. Protein product: CASSVGDRSTDTQYF. The chain recombines TRBV7-3 with TRBJ2-3; 8 bases line up with TRBD1. Per germline, CDR1 SGHTA and CDR2 FQGTGA. The J segment lost 0 bases and the V segment lost 5 bases, leaving 4 bases of the junction unmatched. There are 15 residues in the CDR3.